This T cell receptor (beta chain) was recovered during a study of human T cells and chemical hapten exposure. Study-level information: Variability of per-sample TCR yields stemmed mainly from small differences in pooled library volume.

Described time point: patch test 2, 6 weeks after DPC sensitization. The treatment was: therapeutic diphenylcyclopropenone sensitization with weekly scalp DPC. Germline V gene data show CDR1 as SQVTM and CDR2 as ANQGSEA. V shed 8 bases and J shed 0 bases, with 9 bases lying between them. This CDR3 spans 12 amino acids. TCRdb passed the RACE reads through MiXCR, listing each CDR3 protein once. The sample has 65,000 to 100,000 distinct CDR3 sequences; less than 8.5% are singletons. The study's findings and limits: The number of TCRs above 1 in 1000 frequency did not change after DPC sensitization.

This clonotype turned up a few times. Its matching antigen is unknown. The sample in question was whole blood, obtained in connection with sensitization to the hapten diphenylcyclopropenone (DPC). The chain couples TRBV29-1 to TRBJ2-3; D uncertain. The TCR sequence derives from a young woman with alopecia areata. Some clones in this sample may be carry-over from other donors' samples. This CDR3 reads CSQRISTDTQYF. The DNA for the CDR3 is TGCAGCCAGAGGATTAGCACAGATACGCAGTATTTT.